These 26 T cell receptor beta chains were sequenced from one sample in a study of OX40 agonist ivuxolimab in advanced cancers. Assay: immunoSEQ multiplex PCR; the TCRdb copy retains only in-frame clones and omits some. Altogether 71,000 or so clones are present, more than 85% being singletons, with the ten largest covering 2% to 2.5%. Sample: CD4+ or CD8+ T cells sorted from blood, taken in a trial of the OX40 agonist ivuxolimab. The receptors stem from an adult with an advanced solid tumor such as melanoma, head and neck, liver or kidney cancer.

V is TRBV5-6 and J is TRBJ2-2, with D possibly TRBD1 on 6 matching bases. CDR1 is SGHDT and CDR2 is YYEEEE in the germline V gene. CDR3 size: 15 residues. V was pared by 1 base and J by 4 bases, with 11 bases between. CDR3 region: CASSLTGLTTGELFF. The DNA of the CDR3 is TGTGCCAGCAGCTTGACAGGGCTGACCACCGGGGAGCTGTTTTTT.

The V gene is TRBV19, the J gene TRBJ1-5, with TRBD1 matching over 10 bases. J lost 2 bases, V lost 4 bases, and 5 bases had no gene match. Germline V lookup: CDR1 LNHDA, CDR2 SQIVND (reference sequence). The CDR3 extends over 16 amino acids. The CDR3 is CASSRGQGNGNQPQHF. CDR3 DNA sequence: TGTGCCAGTAGTAGGGGACAGGGGAACGGCAATCAGCCCCAGCATTTT.

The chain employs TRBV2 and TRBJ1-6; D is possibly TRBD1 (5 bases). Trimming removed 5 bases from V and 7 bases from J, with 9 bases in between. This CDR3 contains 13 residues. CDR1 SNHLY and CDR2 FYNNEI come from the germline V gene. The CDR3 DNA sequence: TGTGCCAGCAGTACCTCAGGGAATTCACCCCTCCACTTT. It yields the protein CASSTSGNSPLHF.

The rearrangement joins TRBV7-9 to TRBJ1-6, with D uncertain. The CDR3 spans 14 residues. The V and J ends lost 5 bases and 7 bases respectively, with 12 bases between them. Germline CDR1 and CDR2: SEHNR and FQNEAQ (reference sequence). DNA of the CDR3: TGTGCCAGCAGCATCGACAACCTGAATTCACCCCTCCACTTT. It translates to CASSIDNLNSPLHF.

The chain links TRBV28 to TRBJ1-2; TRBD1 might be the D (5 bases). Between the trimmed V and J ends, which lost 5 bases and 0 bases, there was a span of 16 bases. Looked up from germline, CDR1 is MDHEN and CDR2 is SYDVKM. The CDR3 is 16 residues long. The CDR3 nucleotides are TGTGCCAGCAGTGTGGGGACTTTGTCTTCTAACTATGGCTACACCTTC. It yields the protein CASSVGTLSSNYGYTF.

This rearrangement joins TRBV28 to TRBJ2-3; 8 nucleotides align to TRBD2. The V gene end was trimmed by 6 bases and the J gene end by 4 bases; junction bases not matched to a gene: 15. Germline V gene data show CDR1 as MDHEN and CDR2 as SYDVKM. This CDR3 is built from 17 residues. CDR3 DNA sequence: TGTGCCAGCAGGGAATCGGCGGGAGGTCTTCGCGCAGATACGCAGTATTTT. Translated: CASRESAGGLRADTQYF.

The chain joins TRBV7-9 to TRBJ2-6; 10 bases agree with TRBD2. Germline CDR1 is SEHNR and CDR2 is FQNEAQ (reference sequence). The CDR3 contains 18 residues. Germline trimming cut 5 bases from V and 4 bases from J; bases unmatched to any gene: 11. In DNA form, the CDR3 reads TGTGCCAGCAGCCTCACTAGCGGGGCCGGGTCCGGGGCCAACGTCCTGACTTTC. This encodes CASSLTSGAGSGANVLTF. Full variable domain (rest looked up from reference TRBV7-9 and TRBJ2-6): DTGVSQNPRHKITKRGQNVTFRCDPISEHNRLYWYRQTLGQGPEFLTYFQNEAQLEKSRLLSDRFSAERPKGSFSTLEIQRTEQGDSAMYLCASSLTSGAGSGANVLTFGAGSRLTVL.

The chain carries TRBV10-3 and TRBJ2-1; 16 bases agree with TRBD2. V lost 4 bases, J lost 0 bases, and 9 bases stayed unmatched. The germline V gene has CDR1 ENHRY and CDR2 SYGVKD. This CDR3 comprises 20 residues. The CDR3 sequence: CAISAAGTSGRESSYNEQFF. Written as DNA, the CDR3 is TGTGCCATCAGTGCAGCCGGGACTAGCGGGAGGGAAAGCTCCTACAATGAGCAGTTCTTC.

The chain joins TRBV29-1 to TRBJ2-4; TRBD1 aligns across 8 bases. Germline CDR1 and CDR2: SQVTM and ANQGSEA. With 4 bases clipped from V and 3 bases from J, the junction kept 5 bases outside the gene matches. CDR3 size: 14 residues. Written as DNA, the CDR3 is TGCAGCGTTGCAGAAACAGGGGGCAAAAACATTCAGTACTTC. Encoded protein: CSVAETGGKNIQYF.

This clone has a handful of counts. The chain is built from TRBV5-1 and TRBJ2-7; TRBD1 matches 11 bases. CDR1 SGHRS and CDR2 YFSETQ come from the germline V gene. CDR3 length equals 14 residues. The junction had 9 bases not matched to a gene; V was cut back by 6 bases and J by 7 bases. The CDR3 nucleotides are TGCGCCAGCATGAAGGGGACAGGGGGAGAAGAGCAGTACTTC. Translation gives CASMKGTGGEEQYF.

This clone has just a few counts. The DNA of the CDR3 is TGTGCCAGCAGCGTAGGGGGACTAGCGGGGTTGTACGAGCAGTACTTC. It codes for CASSVGGLAGLYEQYF. This chain joins TRBV9 and TRBJ2-7, with 13 bases matching TRBD2. Germline CDR1 SGDLS, CDR2 YYNGEE. The CDR3 loop spans 16 amino acids. After removal of 0 bases from V and 4 bases from J, the junction contained 4 bases not matched to a gene.

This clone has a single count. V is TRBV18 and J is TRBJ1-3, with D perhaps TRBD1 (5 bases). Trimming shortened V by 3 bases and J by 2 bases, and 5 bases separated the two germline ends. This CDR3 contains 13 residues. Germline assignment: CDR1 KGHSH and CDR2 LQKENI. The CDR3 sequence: CASSPGPGNTIYF. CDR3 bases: TGTGCCAGCTCACCGGGGCCTGGAAACACCATATATTTT.

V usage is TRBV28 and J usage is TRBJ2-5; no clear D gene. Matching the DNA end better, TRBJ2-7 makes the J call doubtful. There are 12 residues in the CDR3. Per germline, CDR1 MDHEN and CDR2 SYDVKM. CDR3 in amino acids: CASSKYPYEQYF. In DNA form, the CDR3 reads TGTGCCAGCAGTAAATACCCTTACGAGCAGTACTTC.

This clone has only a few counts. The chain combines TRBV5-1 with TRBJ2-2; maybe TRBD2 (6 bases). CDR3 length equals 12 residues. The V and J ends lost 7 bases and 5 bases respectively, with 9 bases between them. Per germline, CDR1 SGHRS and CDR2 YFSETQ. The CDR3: CASGRYTGELFF. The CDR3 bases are TGCGCCAGCGGGAGGTATACCGGGGAGCTGTTTTTT.

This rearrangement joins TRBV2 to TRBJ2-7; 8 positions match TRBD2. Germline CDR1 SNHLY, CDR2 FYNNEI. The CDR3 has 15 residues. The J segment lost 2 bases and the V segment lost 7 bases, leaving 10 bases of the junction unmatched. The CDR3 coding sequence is TGTGCCAGCAATCAGAGCGGGAGTAGACCCTACGAGCAGTACTTC. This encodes CASNQSGSRPYEQYF.

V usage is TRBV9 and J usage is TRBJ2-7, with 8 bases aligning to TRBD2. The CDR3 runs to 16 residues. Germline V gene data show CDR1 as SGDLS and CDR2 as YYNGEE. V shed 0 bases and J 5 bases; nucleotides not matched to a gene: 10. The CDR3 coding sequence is TGTGCCAGCAGCGTAGGACGGGGCGGGGGGTTCCACGAGCAGTACTTC. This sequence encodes CASSVGRGGGFHEQYF.

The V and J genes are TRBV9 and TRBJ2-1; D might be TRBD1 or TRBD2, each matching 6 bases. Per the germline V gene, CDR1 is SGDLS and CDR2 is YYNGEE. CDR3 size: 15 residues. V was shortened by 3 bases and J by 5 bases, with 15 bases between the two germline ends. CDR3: CASSDRRGANNEQFF. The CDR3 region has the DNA TGTGCCAGCAGCGATCGAAGGGGGGCTAACAATGAGCAGTTCTTC.

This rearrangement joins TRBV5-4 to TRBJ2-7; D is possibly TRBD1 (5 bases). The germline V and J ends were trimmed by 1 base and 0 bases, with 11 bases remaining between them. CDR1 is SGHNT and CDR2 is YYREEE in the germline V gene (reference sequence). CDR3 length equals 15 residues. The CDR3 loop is CASSLRGLASYEQYF. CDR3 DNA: TGTGCCAGCAGCTTGAGGGGCCTCGCCTCCTACGAGCAGTACTTC.

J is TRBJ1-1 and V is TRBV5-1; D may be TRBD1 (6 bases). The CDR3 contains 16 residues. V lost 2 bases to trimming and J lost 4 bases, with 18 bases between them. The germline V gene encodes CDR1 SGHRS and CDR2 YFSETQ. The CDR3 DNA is TGCGCCAGCAGCTTAAACGGACAGAGACCCTTCACTGAAGCTTTCTTT. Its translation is CASSLNGQRPFTEAFF.

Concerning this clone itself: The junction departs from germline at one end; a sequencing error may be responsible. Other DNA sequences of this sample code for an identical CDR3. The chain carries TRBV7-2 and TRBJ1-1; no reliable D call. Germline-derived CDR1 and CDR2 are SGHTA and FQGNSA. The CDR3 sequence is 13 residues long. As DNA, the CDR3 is TGTGCCAGCAGCTTGGTTAGGAACACTGAGGCTTTCTTT. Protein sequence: CASSLVRNTEAFF.

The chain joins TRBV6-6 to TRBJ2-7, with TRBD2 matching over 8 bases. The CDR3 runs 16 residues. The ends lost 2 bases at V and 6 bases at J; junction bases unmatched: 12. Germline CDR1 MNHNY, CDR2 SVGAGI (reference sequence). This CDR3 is CASSYPGTSQRPEQYF. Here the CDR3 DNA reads TGTGCCAGCAGTTACCCCGGGACTAGTCAAAGGCCCGAGCAGTACTTC.

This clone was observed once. The CDR3 DNA reads TGTGCCAGTAGTTCGCAAGCGGGGGTCGGCTACACCTTC. Amino acids: CASSSQAGVGYTF. The J gene is TRBJ1-2, the V gene TRBV19; perhaps TRBD1 as D (5 bases). The CDR3 spans 13 residues. V lost 5 bases and J 8 bases, leaving 15 bases between the germline ends. In germline, CDR1 is LNHDA, CDR2 SQIVND (reference sequence).

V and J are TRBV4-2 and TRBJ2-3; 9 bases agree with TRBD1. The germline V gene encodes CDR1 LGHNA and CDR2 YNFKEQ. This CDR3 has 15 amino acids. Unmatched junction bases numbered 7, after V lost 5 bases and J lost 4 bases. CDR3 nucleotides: TGTGCCAGCAGCTTGGGACAGGGTCGGGCAGATACGCAGTATTTT. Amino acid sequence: CASSLGQGRADTQYF.

In DNA, the CDR3 is TGTGCCAGCAGCTTAGCGCTGACGAGCTCTGGAAACACCATATATTTT. It encodes CASSLALTSSGNTIYF. The V and J genes are TRBV7-2 and TRBJ1-3; no reliable D call. The germline V gene has CDR1 SGHTA and CDR2 FQGNSA. The ends were cut back, 0 bases at V and 0 bases at J, with 9 bases in the middle. The CDR3 length is 16 residues.

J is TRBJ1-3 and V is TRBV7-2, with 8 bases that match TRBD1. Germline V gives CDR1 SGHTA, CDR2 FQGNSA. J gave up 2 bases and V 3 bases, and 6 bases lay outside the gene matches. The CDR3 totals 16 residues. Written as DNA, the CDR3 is TGTGCCAGCAGCTTCTCAGGGACAGGCGCTGGAAACACCATATATTTT. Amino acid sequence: CASSFSGTGAGNTIYF. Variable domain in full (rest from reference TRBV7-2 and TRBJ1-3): GAGVSQSPSNKVTEKGKDVELRCDPISGHTALYWYRQSLGQGLEFLIYFQGNSAPDKSGLPSDRFSAERTGGSVSTLTIQRTQQEDSAVYLCASSFSGTGAGNTIYFGEGSWLTVV.

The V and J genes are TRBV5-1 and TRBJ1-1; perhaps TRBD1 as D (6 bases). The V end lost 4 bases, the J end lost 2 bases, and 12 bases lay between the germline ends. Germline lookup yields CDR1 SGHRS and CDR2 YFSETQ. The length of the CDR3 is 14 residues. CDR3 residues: CASSPGTSNTEAFF. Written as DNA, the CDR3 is TGCGCCAGCAGCCCGGGGACATCCAACACTGAAGCTTTCTTT.